These T cell receptor beta chains were read from a single sample in a study of monozygotic twins with inflammatory bowel disease. TCRdb re-analyzed the 5' RACE reads; it lists each CDR3 protein once, without DNA. The sample's table shows approximately 110,000 distinct CDR3 sequences. The sequencing input was blood. These receptors were collected from a human donor with ulcerative colitis or Crohn's disease, or a healthy co-twin of an affected twin (not recorded which). Both conserved end residues are part of each CDR3.

j_gene: TRBJ2-3; v_gene: TRBV7-8; CDR3aa: CASSAPKGGPTQYF
j_gene: TRBJ2-3; v_gene: TRBV5-4; CDR3aa: CASSSDPDTQYF
j_gene: TRBJ2-1; v_gene: TRBV20-1; CDR3aa: CSATRDRAINEQFF
j_gene: TRBJ2-4; v_gene: TRBV28; CDR3aa: CASSLGGAKNIQYF
j_gene: TRBJ1-1; v_gene: TRBV9; CDR3aa: CASSSENTEAFF
j_gene: TRBJ2-7; v_gene: TRBV20-1; CDR3aa: CSASSSSGSYEQYF
j_gene: TRBJ2-1; v_gene: TRBV5-1; CDR3aa: CASSVNFLRGDNEQFF
j_gene: TRBJ2-1; v_gene: TRBV7-9; CDR3aa: CASSLAGQDLQFF
j_gene: TRBJ2-7; v_gene: TRBV7-2; CDR3aa: CASSLVAESYEQYF
j_gene: TRBJ1-1; v_gene: TRBV15; CDR3aa: CATSRDSGAPKAFF
j_gene: TRBJ2-3; v_gene: TRBV7-2; CDR3aa: CASSLGRYTDTQYF
j_gene: TRBJ1-2; v_gene: TRBV28; CDR3aa: CASSLSREAYGYTF
j_gene: TRBJ2-3; v_gene: TRBV7-3; CDR3aa: CASSPTSGGSTDMQYF
j_gene: TRBJ2-7; v_gene: TRBV7-8; CDR3aa: CASSSGGFSGASYEQYF
j_gene: TRBJ1-3; v_gene: TRBV5-6; CDR3aa: CASSLDGRSGNTIYF
j_gene: TRBJ2-7; v_gene: TRBV6-2/TRBV6-3; CDR3aa: CASSYDRRRTLSYEQYF
j_gene: TRBJ1-6; v_gene: TRBV20-1; CDR3aa: CSASVHQNFYNSPLHF
j_gene: TRBJ2-3; v_gene: TRBV20-1; CDR3aa: CSAGGGQDPTDTQYF
j_gene: TRBJ1-1; v_gene: TRBV7-9; CDR3aa: CASSLVGGKNTEAFF
j_gene: TRBJ1-5; v_gene: TRBV12-5; CDR3aa: CASALGQASNQPQHF
j_gene: TRBJ1-6; v_gene: TRBV6-1; CDR3aa: CASSVRGDNSPLHF
j_gene: TRBJ2-3; v_gene: TRBV5-6; CDR3aa: CASSETLTGTDTQYF
j_gene: TRBJ2-7; v_gene: TRBV11-2; CDR3aa: CASSFAGKANEQYF
j_gene: TRBJ1-1; v_gene: TRBV6-5; CDR3aa: CASSYKGENTEAFF
j_gene: TRBJ1-6; v_gene: TRBV6-2/TRBV6-3; CDR3aa: CASSRPLGGGPGVHF
j_gene: TRBJ2-3; v_gene: TRBV6-5; CDR3aa: CASSLRTDGDTQYF
j_gene: TRBJ2-2; v_gene: TRBV5-1; CDR3aa: CASSHRGSGELFF
j_gene: TRBJ2-7; v_gene: TRBV6-1; CDR3aa: CASRGTSGRVVEQYF
j_gene: TRBJ2-5; v_gene: TRBV20-1; CDR3aa: CSATGVETQYF
j_gene: TRBJ2-5; v_gene: TRBV18; CDR3aa: CASSPLIVNKETQYF
j_gene: TRBJ1-1; v_gene: TRBV5-1; CDR3aa: CASSPGSTGDTEAFF
j_gene: TRBJ2-7; v_gene: TRBV27; CDR3aa: CASRKDRGEYYEQYF
j_gene: TRBJ2-2; v_gene: TRBV15; CDR3aa: CATSRDLGTGELVF
j_gene: TRBJ2-3; v_gene: TRBV7-9; CDR3aa: CASSLDGDTQYF
j_gene: TRBJ1-4; v_gene: TRBV4-2; CDR3aa: CASSETLKSVVANEKLFF
j_gene: TRBJ2-7; v_gene: TRBV24-1; CDR3aa: CATRRGLAGEQYF
j_gene: TRBJ2-7; v_gene: TRBV7-3; CDR3aa: CASSQSGSGYEQYF
j_gene: TRBJ2-1; v_gene: TRBV5-4; CDR3aa: CASSGDWTGVNEQFF
j_gene: TRBJ1-2; v_gene: TRBV28; CDR3aa: CASRTSGTEYGYTF
j_gene: TRBJ2-2; v_gene: TRBV5-6; CDR3aa: CASSQTVNTGELFF
j_gene: TRBJ1-2; v_gene: TRBV18; CDR3aa: CASSPPFTGFGYTF
j_gene: TRBJ1-5; v_gene: TRBV6-1; CDR3aa: CASGGGRSNQPQHF
j_gene: TRBJ2-7; v_gene: TRBV7-2; CDR3aa: CASSYEGISYEQYF
j_gene: TRBJ1-2; v_gene: TRBV12-3/TRBV12-4; CDR3aa: CASTPTGYPLANYGYTF
j_gene: TRBJ2-6; v_gene: TRBV4-1; CDR3aa: CASSQDSHGREIPGANVLTF
j_gene: TRBJ2-5; v_gene: TRBV24-1; CDR3aa: CATSAASGTQYF
j_gene: TRBJ2-5; v_gene: TRBV20-1; CDR3aa: CSAPDRGPLETQYF
j_gene: TRBJ1-2; v_gene: TRBV6-1; CDR3aa: CASSEEVTATLGGYTF
j_gene: TRBJ1-4; v_gene: TRBV30; CDR3aa: CAFPWGATNEKLFF